The 12 T cell receptor beta chains below come from one sample, sequenced in a study of T cell responses to AZD1222 COVID-19 vaccine. Here immunoSEQ multiplex PCR was the method, and the copy in TCRdb shows in-frame clones only, minus some. The repertoire includes about 120,000 clones, around 87% of them detected once, and over 2.5% sits in the top ten. Sequenced here: peripheral blood, sampled 28 days after the second AZD1222 dose. The receptors stem from an adult who received the AZD1222 COVID-19 vaccine.

This chain connects TRBV7-2 to TRBJ1-3; no reliable D call. The CDR3 spans 15 residues. Germline CDR1 and CDR2: SGHTA and FQGNSA. With 1 base removed from V and 2 bases from J, the gap between germline ends came to 9 bases. This CDR3 reads CASSLVANAGNTIYF. Here the CDR3 DNA reads TGTGCCAGCAGCTTAGTAGCCAACGCTGGAAACACCATATATTTT.

The V call is TRBV11-2, the J call TRBJ1-4; the match to TRBD1 covers 8 bases. Germline CDR1 is SGHAT and CDR2 is FQNNGV. The CDR3 runs 16 residues. The ends lost 0 bases at V and 7 bases at J; junction bases unmatched: 7. The CDR3 DNA reads TGTGCCAGCAGCTTAGATCGACAGGGGAAAAGTGAAAAACTGTTTTTT. Its translation is CASSLDRQGKSEKLFF.

This clone was seen a few times. The rearrangement links TRBV18 to TRBJ1-4; maybe TRBD1 (6 bases). The CDR3 spans 14 residues. Germline CDR1 is KGHSH and CDR2 is LQKENI. V lost 5 bases and J lost 5, with 12 bases in between. The CDR3 is CASSGQGMNEKLFF. For the CDR3, the DNA is TGTGCCAGCTCAGGGCAGGGGATGAATGAAAAACTGTTTTTT.

The chain uses TRBV4-3 and TRBJ2-7, with 7 bases that match TRBD2. There are 16 residues in the CDR3. From germline, CDR1 is LGHNA and CDR2 YSLEER. With V trimmed by 0 bases and J by 2 bases, 7 bases remained unmatched. The CDR3 bases are TGCGCCAGCAGCCAAGATGCGGCGGGGGTGACCTACGAGCAGTACTTC. Translation: CASSQDAAGVTYEQYF.

The chain employs TRBV4-1 and TRBJ1-5; D unresolved. The germline CDR1 and CDR2 sequences are MGHRA and YSYEKL. The CDR3 is 14 residues long. Trimming took 0 bases from V and 1 from J, leaving 4 bases between them. CDR3 loop: CASSQDGSNQPQHF. The DNA for the CDR3 is TGCGCCAGCAGCCAAGATGGGAGCAATCAGCCCCAGCATTTT.

By sample fraction, this clone is medium-sized. The chain combines TRBV10-2 with TRBJ1-2; TRBD1 is a possible D gene (5 bases). CDR1 WSHSY and CDR2 SAAADI come from the germline V gene. V lost 5 bases and J 4 bases, leaving 14 bases between the germline ends. CDR3 length equals 14 residues. The CDR3 protein is CASSLYRRFYGYTF. The CDR3 DNA reads TGCGCCAGCAGTTTGTACAGGCGGTTCTATGGCTACACCTTC.

Only a few counts were recorded for this clone. This sequence joins TRBV10-2 and TRBJ1-4; D is uncertain. Trimming shortened V by 6 bases and J by 12 bases, and 20 bases separated the two germline ends. In germline, CDR1 is WSHSY, CDR2 SAAADI. The CDR3 is 14 residues long. For the CDR3, the DNA is TGCGCCAGCAGAGGAGAAAGTTACCCTGTTGAACTGTTTTTT. It translates to CASRGESYPVELFF.

The rearrangement links TRBV10-2 to TRBJ2-6; D ambiguous. The CDR3 totals 15 residues. V gave up 6 bases and J gave up 0 bases, with 9 bases separating them. Per germline, CDR1 WSHSY and CDR2 SAAADI. The CDR3 nucleotides read TGCGCCAGCAGGGATTACAGCTCTGGGGCCAACGTCCTGACTTTC. Its protein product is CASRDYSSGANVLTF.

J is TRBJ1-5 and V is TRBV19; tentatively, D is TRBD1 (6 bases). The CDR3 contains 15 residues. Trimming pared 3 bases from V and 9 bases from J, leaving 18 bases between. CDR1 is LNHDA, CDR2 SQIVND, per germline (reference sequence). In DNA form, the CDR3 reads TGTGCCAGTAGTATCAGGGGTGAGGGGTCAGGGCCCCAGCATTTT. The encoded protein is CASSIRGEGSGPQHF.

The chain employs TRBV7-9 and TRBJ2-3, with D hard to call. V lost 1 base to trimming and J lost 2 bases, with 1 base between them. This CDR3 is built from 12 residues. CDR1 and CDR2 from the germline V gene are SEHNR and FQNEAQ (reference sequence). The CDR3 loop is CASSLDTDTQYF. The CDR3 DNA follows: TGTGCCAGCAGCTTAGACACAGATACGCAGTATTTT. The whole variable domain, remainder taken from reference TRBV7-9 and TRBJ2-3, is DTGVSQNPRHKITKRGQNVTFRCDPISEHNRLYWYRQTLGQGPEFLTYFQNEAQLEKSRLLSDRFSAERPKGSFSTLEIQRTEQGDSAMYLCASSLDTDTQYFGPGTRLTVL.

The chain combines TRBV4-2 with TRBJ2-3; TRBD2 agrees at 7 bases. This CDR3 is built from 17 residues. The trim removed 0 bases at V and 2 bases at J, leaving 8 bases unmatched. In germline, CDR1 is LGHNA, CDR2 YNFKEQ. CDR3 in amino acids: CASSQDGQRGPTDTQYF. The CDR3 nucleotides read TGTGCCAGCAGCCAAGACGGTCAGCGGGGACCCACAGATACGCAGTATTTT.

The rearrangement links TRBV5-1 to TRBJ2-1, with D hard to call. This CDR3 region has 12 residues. Germline V gene sequence: CDR1 SGHRS, CDR2 YFSETQ. V was trimmed by 5 bases and J by 8 bases, leaving 11 bases between them. This CDR3 is CASRRETDEQFF. CDR3 DNA sequence: TGCGCCAGCAGACGCGAAACCGATGAGCAGTTCTTC.